The 4 T cell receptor beta chains reported below all come from one sample, sequenced in a study of T cell clonality in common variable immunodeficiency. Generated by immunoSEQ multiplex PCR, the TCRdb table keeps only in-frame clones and is missing some. Observed in the sample are 75,000 to 85,000 clones, none of them singletons. Material for sequencing was peripheral blood mononuclear cells. These TCRs come from a person aged 18-69 years in good health.

This clone occurred many times. The DNA ends 3 residues before the CDR3 does, and the rest of the CDR3 is filled in from the germline J gene. The chain is built from TRBV5-6 and TRBJ2-5, with a weak D call TRBD1 (6 bases). V was trimmed by 0 bases and J by 5 bases, leaving 14 bases between them. The CDR3 totals 15 residues. Germline V gene lookup returns CDR1 SGHDT and CDR2 YYEEEE. The CDR3: CASSLDRAVRETQYF. The sequenced CDR3 bases are TGTGCCAGCAGCTTGGACAGGGCGGTGAGGGAGACC.

This clone was picked up many times. CDR3 bases read: TGTGCCAGTACGTCGCGTCAGGGTTTTCGCGAG. It yields the protein CASTSRQGFRE. The CDR3 in full is CASTSRQGFREQYF. The J gene is TRBJ2-7, the V gene TRBV28, with D possibly matching TRBD1 (5 bases). Read coverage stops 3 residues before the CDR3 terminus; the germline J gene supplies the remainder. The germline gives CDR1 MDHEN, CDR2 SYDVKM. This CDR3 contains 14 residues. The ends were cut back, 9 bases at V and 6 bases at J, with 21 bases in the middle.

The table lists this clone with many counts. The CDR3 extends 3 residues past the end of the read, so its final part is completed from the germline J gene. This chain joins TRBV5-1 and TRBJ2-3; 7 bases align to TRBD1. V shed 0 bases and J 5 bases; nucleotides not matched to a gene: 0. CDR1 is SGHRS, CDR2 YFSETQ, per germline. There are 13 residues in the CDR3. The CDR3 here is CASSLAGGDTQYF. The CDR3 DNA, read in part, is TGCGCCAGCAGCTTGGCAGGGGGAGATACG.

This clone came up many times. The CDR3 end is not reached by the read, which stops 3 residues before it; the germline J gene fills it in. The chain links TRBV13 to TRBJ2-5; 8 bases agree with TRBD1. The length of the CDR3 is 13 residues. Trimming cost V 4 bases and J 6 bases; bases outside gene matches: 4. CDR1 is PRHDT, CDR2 FYEKMQ, per germline (reference sequence). CDR3 DNA (partial): TGTGCCAGCAGCTCGGACAGGGCGAAGACC. This gives the protein CASSSDRAKT. The entire CDR3 sequence reads CASSSDRAKTQYF. Filled out from reference TRBV13 and TRBJ2-5, the complete variable domain reads AAGVIQSPRHLIKEKRETATLKCYPIPRHDTVYWYQQGPGQDPQFLISFYEKMQSDKGSIPDRFSAQQFSDYHSELNMSSLELGDSALYFCASSSDRAKTQYFGPGTRLLVL.